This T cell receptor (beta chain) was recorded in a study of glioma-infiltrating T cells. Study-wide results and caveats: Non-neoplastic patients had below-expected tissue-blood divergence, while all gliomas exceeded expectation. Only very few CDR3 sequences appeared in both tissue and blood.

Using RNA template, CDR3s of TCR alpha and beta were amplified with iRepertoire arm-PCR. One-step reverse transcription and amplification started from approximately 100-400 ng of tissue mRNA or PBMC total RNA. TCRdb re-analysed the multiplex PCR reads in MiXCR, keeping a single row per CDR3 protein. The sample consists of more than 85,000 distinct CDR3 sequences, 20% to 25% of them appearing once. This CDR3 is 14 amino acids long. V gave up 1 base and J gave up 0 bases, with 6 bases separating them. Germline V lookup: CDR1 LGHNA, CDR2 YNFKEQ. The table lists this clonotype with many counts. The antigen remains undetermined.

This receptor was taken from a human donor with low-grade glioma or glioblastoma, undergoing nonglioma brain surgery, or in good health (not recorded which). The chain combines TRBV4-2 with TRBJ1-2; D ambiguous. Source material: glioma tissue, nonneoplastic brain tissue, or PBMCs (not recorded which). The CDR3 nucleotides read TGTGCCAGCAGCCAAGCGGGATCTAACTATGGCTACACCTTC. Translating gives CASSQAGSNYGYTF.